A single T cell receptor beta chain is shown here with its context. Its antigen is as yet unknown. Treatment given: roughly 11-day PBMC culture with coronavirus spike peptide pools or control peptides (ViraFEST assay). These data belong to a study of vaccination and CD4 T cells after COVID-19. Study at large: Collection of post-COVID samples occurred a median roughly 110 days after diagnosis, spanning a range of 35 to 161. Study-level points and caveats: Clonotypes reactive to SARS-CoV-2 had a median that went up from about 20 to 38, but not significantly.

Sequencing of DNA taken from cultured CD4+ T cells relied on the Oncomine TCR Beta short-read assay. One entry per CDR3 protein, called by TCRdb with MiXCR from the PCR reads. The sample carries around 19,000 distinct CDR3 sequences, about 66% recorded once. The V and J ends lost 5 bases and 2 bases, in that order; junction bases with no gene match: 9. This CDR3 is 16 amino acids long. V gene TRBV12-3 or TRBV12-4 combines with J gene TRBJ1-2, with 9 bases fitting TRBD1. This clonotype was obtained from a human donor who had recovered from COVID-19. Sequencing used CD4+ T cells from blood, cultured in vitro. The CDR3 nucleotides read TGTGCCAGCAGTCCGCGTTTAGGACAGGGGAACTATGGCTACACCTTC. Amino acids: CASSPRLGQGNYGYTF.